What follows is one T cell receptor beta chain and its context. Time point in this sample: persistent/refractory GD, antithyroid drugs over 5 years with positive TRAb. From RNA extracted from PBMCs, the TCR library was made. Diagnosing Graves' disease relied on the American Thyroid Association guidelines. These data originate in a study of regulatory T cells in long-lasting Graves disease. From germline, CDR1 is MDHEN and CDR2 SYDVKM. V shed 6 bases and J shed 6 bases, with 17 bases lying between them. CDR3 size: 15 residues. Combining iRepertoire HTBI primers with Arm-PCR of CDR3 regions, the authors built TCR beta libraries. Under the authors' procedure: Identified across the samples were around 62 TRBV segments and more than twelve TRBJ segments. TCRdb itself ran the multiplex PCR reads through MiXCR, one entry per CDR3 protein. The V and J calls were determined by TCRdb, not by the authors. The repertoire includes 600,000 to 800,000 distinct CDR3 sequences, 30% of them detected once, and about two fifths sits in the top ten.

V is TRBV28 and J is TRBJ1-4; TRBD1 might be the D (6 bases). The clonotype was recovered from a female donor with Graves disease. The sample consisted of peripheral blood mononuclear cells (PBMCs), taken when the disease was refractory, from a patient treated with antithyroid drugs. The CDR3 DNA sequence: TGTGCCAGCAGCCCCGTATGGGGGGGGCATGAAAAACTGTTTTTT. This translates into CASSPVWGGHEKLFF.